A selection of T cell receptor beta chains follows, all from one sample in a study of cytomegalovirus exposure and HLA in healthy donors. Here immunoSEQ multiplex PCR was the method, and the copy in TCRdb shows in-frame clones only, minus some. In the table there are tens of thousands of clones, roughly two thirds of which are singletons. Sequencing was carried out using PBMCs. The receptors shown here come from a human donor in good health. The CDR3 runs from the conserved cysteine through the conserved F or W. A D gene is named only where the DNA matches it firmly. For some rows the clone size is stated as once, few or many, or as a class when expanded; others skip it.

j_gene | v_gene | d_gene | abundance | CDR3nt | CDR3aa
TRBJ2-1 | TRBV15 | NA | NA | TGTGCCACCAGGAGGGACTCCTCCTACAATGAGCAGTTCTTC | CATRRDSSYNEQFF
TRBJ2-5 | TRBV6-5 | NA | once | TGTGCCAGCAGTTGGAGGGGAAGAGAGACCCAGTACTTC | CASSWRGRETQYF
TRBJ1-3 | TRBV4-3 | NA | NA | TGCGCCAGCAGCCAAGCGGGGGGGTCGATCTCTGGAAACACCATATATTTT | CASSQAGGSISGNTIYF
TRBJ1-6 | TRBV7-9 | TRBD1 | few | TGTGCCAGCAGCTTAGCCGGGACAGAGAATTCACCCCTCCACTTT | CASSLAGTENSPLHF
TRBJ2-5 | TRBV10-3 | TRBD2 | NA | TGTGCCATCAGTCGACAGCCTAGCGGCCTCCAAGAGACCCAGTACTTC | CAISRQPSGLQETQYF
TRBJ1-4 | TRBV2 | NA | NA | TGTGCCAGCAGTGAACGCCTCAGCGAGTGGAGCGGTAAACTGTTTTTT | CASSERLSEWSGKLFF
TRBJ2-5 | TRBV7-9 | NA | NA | TGTGCCAGCAGCGAGGGGGGGGCGCAAGAGACCCAGTACTTC | CASSEGGAQETQYF
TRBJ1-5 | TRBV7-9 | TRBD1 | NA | TGTGCCAGCAGCTCCGGGCGGGGACAGAACAATCAGCCCCAGCATTTT | CASSSGRGQNNQPQHF
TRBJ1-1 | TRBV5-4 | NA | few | TGTGCCAGCAGGTCAGGGCCCACTGAAGCTTTCTTT | CASRSGPTEAFF
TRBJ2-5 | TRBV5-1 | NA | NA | TGCGCCAGCAGCGACGGGTCCATCCAAGAGACCCAGTACTTC | CASSDGSIQETQYF
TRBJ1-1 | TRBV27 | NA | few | TGTGCCAGCAGTGCTCGACGGGGAAACACTGAAGCTTTCTTT | CASSARRGNTEAFF
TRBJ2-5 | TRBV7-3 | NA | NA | TGTGCCAGCAGCTTAATGGGGGCAGGGGAAGAGACCCAGTACTTC | CASSLMGAGEETQYF
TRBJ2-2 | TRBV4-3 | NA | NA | TGCGCCAGCAGCCTTCTTTTAGCGCGCCGGGACGGGGAGCTGTTTTTT | CASSLLLARRDGELFF
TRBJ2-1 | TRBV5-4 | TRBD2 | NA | TGTGCCAGCAGCATACCGACTAGCGGCAACTACAATGAGCAGTTCTTC | CASSIPTSGNYNEQFF
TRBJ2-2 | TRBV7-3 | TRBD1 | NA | TGTGCCAGCAGGCGACAGGGGGACACCGGGGAGCTGTTTTTT | CASRRQGDTGELFF
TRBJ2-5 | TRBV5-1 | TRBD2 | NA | TGCGCCAGCAGCCCCGGGACTAACCAAGAGACCCAGTACTTC | CASSPGTNQETQYF
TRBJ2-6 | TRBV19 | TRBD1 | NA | TGTGCCAGTAGTATGGGGACAGGCTTTTCTGGGGCCAACGTCCTGACTTTC | CASSMGTGFSGANVLTF
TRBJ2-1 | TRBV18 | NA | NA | TGTGCCAGCTCACCACTAGGTTCGGCAGCGCGGTACAATGAGCAGTTCTTC | CASSPLGSAARYNEQFF
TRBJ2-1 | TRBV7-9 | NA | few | TGTGCCAGCAGCGCTCTAGCACCTGTCTACAATGAGCAGTTCTTC | CASSALAPVYNEQFF
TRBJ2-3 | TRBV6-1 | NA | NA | TGTGCCACCCGATTCAGACAGGCAGATACGCAGTATTTT | CATRFRQADTQYF
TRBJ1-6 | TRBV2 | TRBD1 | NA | TGTGCCAGCAGGGCCGGGACAGGGGGTCTTTCACCCCTCCACTTT | CASRAGTGGLSPLHF
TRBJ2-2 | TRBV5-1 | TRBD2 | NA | TGCGCCAGCAGCTTGGCAGCTAGCGGGACCGGGGAGCTGTTTTTT | CASSLAASGTGELFF
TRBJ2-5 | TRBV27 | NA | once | TGTGCCAGCAGTTTCCGCAGGGACTTGGAGACCCAGTACTTC | CASSFRRDLETQYF
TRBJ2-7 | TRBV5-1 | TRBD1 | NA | TGCGCCAGCAGCTCGGGACAGGGAACCTACGAGCAGTACTTC | CASSSGQGTYEQYF
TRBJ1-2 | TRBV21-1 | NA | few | TGTGCCAGCAGCAACGTCCCTACAGGGCTTGACTATGGCTACACCTTC | CASSNVPTGLDYGYTF
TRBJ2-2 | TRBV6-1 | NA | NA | TGTGCCACCCGGATAGGGGACACCGGGGAGCTGTTTTTT | CATRIGDTGELFF
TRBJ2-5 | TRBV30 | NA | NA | TGTGCCTGGAGTGCTCGGGAGACCCAGTACTTC | CAWSARETQYF
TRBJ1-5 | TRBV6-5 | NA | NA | TGTGCTTCGGACAGAGCCTATAGCAATCAGCCCCAGCATTTT | CASDRAYSNQPQHF
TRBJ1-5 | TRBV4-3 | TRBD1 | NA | TGCGCCAGCAGCCAAGATAGTCGAGGGGGCGCGGGTCAGCCCCAGCATTTT | CASSQDSRGGAGQPQHF
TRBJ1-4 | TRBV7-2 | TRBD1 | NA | TGTGCCAGCAGCTTAGGGGGACAGGGAGTTAATGAAAAACTGTTTTTT | CASSLGGQGVNEKLFF
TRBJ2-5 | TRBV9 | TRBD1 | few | TGTGCCAGCAGCGTAGGGAACAGGGGGTTGACAGAGACCCAGTACTTC | CASSVGNRGLTETQYF
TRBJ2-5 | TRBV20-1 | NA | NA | TGCAGTGCTAGTACTGAGACCCAGTACTTC | CSASTETQYF
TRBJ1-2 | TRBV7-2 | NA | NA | TGTGCCAGCAGCTTAGGGCAGGGCCCCTCTAAATTCTATGGCTACACCTTC | CASSLGQGPSKFYGYTF
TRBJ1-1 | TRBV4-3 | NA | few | TGCGCCAGCAGCCAAGCCCAGGACACTGAAGCTTTCTTT | CASSQAQDTEAFF
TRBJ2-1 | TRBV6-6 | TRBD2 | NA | TGTGCCAGCAGTTTCGCGACTAGCGGTGGTGAGCAGTTCTTC | CASSFATSGGEQFF
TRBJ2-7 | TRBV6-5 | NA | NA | TGTGCCAGCAGAGACTACGCGGGGTACGAGCAGTACTTC | CASRDYAGYEQYF
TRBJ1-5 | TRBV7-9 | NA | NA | TGTGCCAGCAGCTTAGATGGCTTCAATCAGCCCCAGCATTTT | CASSLDGFNQPQHF
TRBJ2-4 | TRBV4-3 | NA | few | TGCGCCAGCAGCCAAGAAGGGGGAGTAAAAAACATTCAGTACTTC | CASSQEGGVKNIQYF
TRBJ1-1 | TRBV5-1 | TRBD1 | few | TGCGCCAGCAGCTTGCCCTCCGGGACAGGGGACACTGAAGCTTTCTTT | CASSLPSGTGDTEAFF
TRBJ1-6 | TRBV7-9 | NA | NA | TGTGCCAGCAGCCCCCCTAGACAGACCTTTTTTAATTCACCCCTCCACTTT | CASSPPRQTFFNSPLHF
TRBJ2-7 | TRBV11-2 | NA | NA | TGTGCCAGCAGCTTAGATGCACAGGCCTACGAGCAGTACTTC | CASSLDAQAYEQYF
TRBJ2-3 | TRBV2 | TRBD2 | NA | TGTGCCAGCAGTGGGAATACCGGGACTAGCACGCAGTATTTT | CASSGNTGTSTQYF
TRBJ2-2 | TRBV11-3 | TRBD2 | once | TGTGCCAGCAGCTTAGGGTCTAGCGGCAACACCGGGGAGCTGTTTTTT | CASSLGSSGNTGELFF
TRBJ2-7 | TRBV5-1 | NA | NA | TGCGCCAGCAGCTTGAGGAGTAAGGCCTGGAAGCAGTACTTC | CASSLRSKAWKQYF
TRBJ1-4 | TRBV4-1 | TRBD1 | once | TGCGCCAGCAGCCGAACACAGGGGGCTGTGGGGGAACTGTTTTTT | CASSRTQGAVGELFF
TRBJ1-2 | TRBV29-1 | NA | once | TGCAGCGCAGGCCGACAGGATTACTATGGCTACACCTTC | CSAGRQDYYGYTF